This T cell receptor (beta chain) came from a study of T cells in Graves' hyperthyroidism and ophthalmopathy (dated by TCRdb to the late 2010s). For context, the study as a whole: Peripheral blood samples were taken at initial diagnosis, before any treatment was given. To identify TCR V-J signatures that set the groups apart, the researchers used a discovery cohort of 100 patients, made up of around 40 with Graves' ophthalmopathy and 57 with stable Graves' hyperthyroidism. Prospective prediction of ophthalmopathy was tested in an independent validation cohort of fewer than 20 hyperthyroidism patients and 15 to 17 patients who later progressed to ophthalmopathy. The approximately 98 discovery patients were randomly divided into training and test sets at a 7:3 ratio. The study also compared thyroid tissue and blood T-cell repertoires from roughly six Graves' hyperthyroidism patients. After sampling, hyperthyroidism patients received methimazole starting at 30 mg daily, and ophthalmopathy patients received high-dose intravenous methylprednisolone. The paper reports TCR Vbeta CDR3 sequencing of 135 peripheral blood samples: some 41 ophthalmopathy, under 80 hyperthyroidism and around 17 progressor patients.

Points on this clonotype: Its target antigen remains unknown. Base qualities were left out, and no much larger clone turns up one base away.

Results the study describes overall, beyond this receptor: In cross-validation, a model built on a 13 V-J signature told ophthalmopathy apart from stable hyperthyroidism with less than 90% sensitivity and about 81% specificity, and in testing the same model reached 80%/75%. No statistical method was used to fix the sample size in advance, and group allocation was not hidden from the investigators. In validation, the model predicted progression to ophthalmopathy a median of around 6.5 months before onset, with about 64% sensitivity and about 75% specificity. Most expanded thyroid clonotypes (frequency above 0.001) were also found in blood, which suggests that blood repertoires may mirror thyroid immune responses.

In the germline V gene, CDR1 corresponds to MNHGY and CDR2 to SAAAGT. From V the trimming removes 0 bases and from J it removes 3 bases, while the gene matches leave 3 bases of the junction unaccounted for. CDR3 length: 16 amino acids, cysteine to phenylalanine. Only CDR3 DNA remains: 48 bases, in frame from the first base. Moderately to severely active disease, a Clinical Activity Score of at least 3, a NOSPECS grade of at least 4, and a duration under 3 months were present in ophthalmopathy patients. Patients with uncontrolled infections, other autoimmune diseases, pregnancy or lactation were excluded. Clinical symptoms, serum thyroxine and TRAb, thyroid ultrasound, and orbital computed tomography formed the basis for the diagnoses. PBMCs were isolated from approximately 10 ml of fresh peripheral blood by Ficoll-Paque density gradient centrifugation. Total RNA was extracted with Trizol reagent, and quality was checked on an Agilent 2100 Bioanalyzer.

TCR beta CDR3 regions were amplified from RNA transcripts. The TCR CDR3 was subjected to a first round of RT-PCR using the HTBI primer set and the Qiagen OneStep RT-PCR kit. Libraries were constructed in a second round of multiplex PCR, after which size selection and purification were carried out. The libraries were sequenced on an Illumina HiSeq2000 using paired-end 100 bp reads. Per the source publication's procedure: SOAPnuke was used to process the raw data, with reads discarded if the reads contained adapters or uncalled bases, had a mean Phred below 15, or lacked an exact constant-primer or identifier match. COPE v1.2.5 was used to merge the high-quality paired reads, and each unique nucleotide sequence was defined as a clonotype. Clonotypes were aligned to IMGT TRBV, TRBD and TRBJ reference segments using MiTCR v1.1. The analysis was restricted to V-J combinations with a frequency above 0.0001, which together covered roughly 99% of the repertoires. A TCS score was defined as the ratio of F50 (clonal expansion) to E x V (chaos), with BLOSUM62-based TCRdist applied between CDR3 peptides within each V-J. Welch's t-statistics and random forest reduced roughly 500 V-J features to 13, which were used in a naive Bayes classifier (R e1071). Through fastp at Q25 and MiXCR, TCRdb rebuilt clones from the public reads, retaining in-frame beta chains. For every CDR3 protein sequence, its rows merge into one entry that carries the most common genes and DNA. TCRdb, not the authors, supplied the V and J calls. Here the sample has about 600,000 distinct CDR3 sequences; about 16% occur a single time. The ten largest clones add up to around 3.5% of the sample.

The rearranged segments are TRBV6-8 and TRBJ2-1; 9 bases in the middle match TRBD2. This TCR was sampled from a woman aged 40 to 55 with Graves' ophthalmopathy. The specimen sequenced was blood. The DNA sequence reads TGTGCCAGCAGTTACTCTCCAGCGGGAGGCTACAATGAGCAGTTCTTC. This yields the protein CASSYSPAGGYNEQFF.